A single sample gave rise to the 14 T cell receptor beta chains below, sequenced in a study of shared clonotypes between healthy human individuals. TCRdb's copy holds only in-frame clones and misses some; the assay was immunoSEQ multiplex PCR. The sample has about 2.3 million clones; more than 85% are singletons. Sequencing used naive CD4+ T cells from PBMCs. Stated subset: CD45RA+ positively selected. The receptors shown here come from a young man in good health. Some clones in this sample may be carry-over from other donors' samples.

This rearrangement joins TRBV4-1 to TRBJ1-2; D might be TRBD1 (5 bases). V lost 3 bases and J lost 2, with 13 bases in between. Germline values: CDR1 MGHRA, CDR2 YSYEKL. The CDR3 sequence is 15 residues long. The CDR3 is CASSQGGGENYGYTF. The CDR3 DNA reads TGCGCCAGCAGCCAGGGTGGGGGGGAAAACTATGGCTACACCTTC.

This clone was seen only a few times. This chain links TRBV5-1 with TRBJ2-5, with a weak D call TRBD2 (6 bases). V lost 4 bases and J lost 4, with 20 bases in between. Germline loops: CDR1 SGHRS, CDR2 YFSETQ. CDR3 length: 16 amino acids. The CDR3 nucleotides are TGCGCCAGCAGCGTGGGAACCGAGGGGAGGTTAGAGACCCAGTACTTC. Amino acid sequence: CASSVGTEGRLETQYF.

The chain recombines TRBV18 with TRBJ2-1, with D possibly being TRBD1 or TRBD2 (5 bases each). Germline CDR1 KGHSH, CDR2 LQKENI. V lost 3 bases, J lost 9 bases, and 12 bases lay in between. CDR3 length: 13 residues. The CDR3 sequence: CASSPERGVEQFF. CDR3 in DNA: TGTGCCAGCTCACCCGAGAGAGGGGTTGAGCAGTTCTTC. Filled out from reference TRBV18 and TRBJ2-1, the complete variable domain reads NAGVMQNPRHLVRRRGQEARLRCSPMKGHSHVYWYRQLPEEGLKFMVYLQKENIIDESGMPKERFSAEFPKEGPSILRIQQVVRGDSAAYFCASSPERGVEQFFGPGTRLTVL.

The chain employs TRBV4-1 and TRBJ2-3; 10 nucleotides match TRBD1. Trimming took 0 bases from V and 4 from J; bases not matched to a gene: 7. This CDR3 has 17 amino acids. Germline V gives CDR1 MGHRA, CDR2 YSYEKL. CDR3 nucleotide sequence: TGCGCCAGCAGCCAAGAGGGGGTGACAGGGGGCGCAGATACGCAGTATTTT. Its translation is CASSQEGVTGGADTQYF.

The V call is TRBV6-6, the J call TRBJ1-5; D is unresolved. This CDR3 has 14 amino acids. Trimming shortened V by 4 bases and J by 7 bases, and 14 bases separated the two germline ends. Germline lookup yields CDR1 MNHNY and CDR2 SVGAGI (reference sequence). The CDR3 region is CASSLLGMGQPQHF. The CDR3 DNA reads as TGTGCCAGCAGTTTGTTGGGCATGGGCCAGCCCCAGCATTTT.

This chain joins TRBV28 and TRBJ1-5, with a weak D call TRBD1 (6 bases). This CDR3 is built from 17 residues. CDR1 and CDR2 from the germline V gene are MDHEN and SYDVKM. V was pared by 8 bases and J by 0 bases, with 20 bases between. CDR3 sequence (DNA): TGTGCCAGCCGTCTTGCAGGGGCCACATATAGCAATCAGCCCCAGCATTTT. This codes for CASRLAGATYSNQPQHF.

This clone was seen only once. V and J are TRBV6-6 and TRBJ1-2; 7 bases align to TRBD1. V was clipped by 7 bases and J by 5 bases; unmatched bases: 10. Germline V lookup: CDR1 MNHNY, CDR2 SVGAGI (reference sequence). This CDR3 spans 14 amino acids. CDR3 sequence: CASILRTGLYGYTF. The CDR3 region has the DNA TGTGCCAGCATCCTACGGACAGGATTATATGGCTACACCTTC.

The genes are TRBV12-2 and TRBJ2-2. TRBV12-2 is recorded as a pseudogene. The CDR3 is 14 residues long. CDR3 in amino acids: CASRFNVDPGELFF. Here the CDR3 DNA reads TGTGCAAGTCGCTTTAATGTGGATCCCGGGGAGCTGTTTTTT.

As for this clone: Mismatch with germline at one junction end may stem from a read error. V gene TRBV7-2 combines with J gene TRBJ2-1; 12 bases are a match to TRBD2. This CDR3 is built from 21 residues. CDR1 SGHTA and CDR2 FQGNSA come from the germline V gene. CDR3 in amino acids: CASSVAHTGLAGLGSYNEQFF. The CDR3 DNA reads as TGTGCCAGCAGCGTAGCACATACGGGACTAGCGGGCTTGGGGTCCTACAATGAGCAGTTCTTC.

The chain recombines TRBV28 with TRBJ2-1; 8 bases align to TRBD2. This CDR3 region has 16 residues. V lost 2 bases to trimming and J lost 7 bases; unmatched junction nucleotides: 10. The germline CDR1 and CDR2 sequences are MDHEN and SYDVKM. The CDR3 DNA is TGTGCCAGCAGTTTAGCCCTGGCGGGAGGAGGTAATGAGCAGTTCTTC. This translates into CASSLALAGGGNEQFF.

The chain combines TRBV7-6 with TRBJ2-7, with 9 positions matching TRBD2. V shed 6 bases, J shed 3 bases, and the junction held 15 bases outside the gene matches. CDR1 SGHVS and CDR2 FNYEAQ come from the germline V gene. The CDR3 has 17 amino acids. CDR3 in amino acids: CASSLTGGLAGIYEQYF. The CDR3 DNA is TGTGCCAGCAGTCTCACCGGGGGGCTAGCGGGAATCTACGAGCAGTACTTC.

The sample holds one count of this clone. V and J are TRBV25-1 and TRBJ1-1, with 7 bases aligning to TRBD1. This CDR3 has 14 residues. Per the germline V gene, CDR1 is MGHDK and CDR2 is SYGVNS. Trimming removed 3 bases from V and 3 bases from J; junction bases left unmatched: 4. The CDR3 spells CASSDSDRDTEAFF. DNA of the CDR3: TGTGCCAGCAGTGATTCCGACAGGGACACTGAAGCTTTCTTT. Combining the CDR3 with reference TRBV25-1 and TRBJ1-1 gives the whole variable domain EADIYQTPRYLVIGTGKKITLECSQTMGHDKMYWYQQDPGMELHLIHYSYGVNSTEKGDLSSESTVSRIRTEHFPLTLESARPSHTSQYLCASSDSDRDTEAFFGQGTRLTVV.

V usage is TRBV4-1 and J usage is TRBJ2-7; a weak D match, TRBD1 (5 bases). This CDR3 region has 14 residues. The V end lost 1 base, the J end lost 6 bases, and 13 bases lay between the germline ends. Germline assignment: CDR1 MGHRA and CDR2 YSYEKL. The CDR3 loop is CASSQGTLAGEQYF. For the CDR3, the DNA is TGCGCCAGCAGCCAAGGGACACTTGCAGGCGAGCAGTACTTC.

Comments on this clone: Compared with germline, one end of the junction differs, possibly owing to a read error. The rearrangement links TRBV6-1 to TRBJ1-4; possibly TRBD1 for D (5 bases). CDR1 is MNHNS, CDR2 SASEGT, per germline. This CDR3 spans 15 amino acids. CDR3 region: CASREGAPPNEKLFF. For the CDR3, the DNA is TGTGCCAGCAGGGAAGGGGCCCCCCCTAATGAAAAACTGTTTTTT.